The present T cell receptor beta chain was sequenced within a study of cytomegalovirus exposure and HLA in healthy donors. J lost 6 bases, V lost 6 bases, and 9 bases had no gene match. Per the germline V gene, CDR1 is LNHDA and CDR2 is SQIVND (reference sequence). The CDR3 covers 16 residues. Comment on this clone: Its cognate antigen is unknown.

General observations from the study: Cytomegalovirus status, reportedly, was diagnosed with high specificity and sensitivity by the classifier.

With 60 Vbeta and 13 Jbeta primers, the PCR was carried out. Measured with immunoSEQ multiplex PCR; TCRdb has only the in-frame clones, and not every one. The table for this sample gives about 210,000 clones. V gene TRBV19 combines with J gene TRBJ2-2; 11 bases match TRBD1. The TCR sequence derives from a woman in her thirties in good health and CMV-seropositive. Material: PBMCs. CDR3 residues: CASSTTGTGGAGELFF. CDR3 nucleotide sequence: TGTGCCAGTAGCACCACCGGGACAGGGGGGGCCGGGGAGCTGTTTTTT.